The present T cell receptor (beta chain) was sequenced within a study of CD8 T cells in ankylosing spondylitis. This clonotype appeared many times. Germline lookup yields CDR1 SQVTM and CDR2 ANQGSEA. The CDR3 runs to 13 residues. The V end lost 0 bases, the J end lost 1 base, and 4 bases lay between the germline ends. A single record per CDR3 protein comes from TCRdb applying MiXCR to the 5' RACE reads. The profile covers 250,000 to 400,000 distinct CDR3 sequences, with 11% appearing a single time and about a tenth taken by the ten largest. This TCR was recovered from a female donor with ankylosing spondylitis or in good health (not recorded which). What was sequenced was blood, either unsorted or a sorted T cell fraction (not recorded which). The chain employs TRBV29-1 and TRBJ1-5; D remains unclear. The CDR3 DNA reads as TGCAGCGTTGAAGAGAACAGCAATCAGCCCCAGCATTTT. Amino acids: CSVEENSNQPQHF.